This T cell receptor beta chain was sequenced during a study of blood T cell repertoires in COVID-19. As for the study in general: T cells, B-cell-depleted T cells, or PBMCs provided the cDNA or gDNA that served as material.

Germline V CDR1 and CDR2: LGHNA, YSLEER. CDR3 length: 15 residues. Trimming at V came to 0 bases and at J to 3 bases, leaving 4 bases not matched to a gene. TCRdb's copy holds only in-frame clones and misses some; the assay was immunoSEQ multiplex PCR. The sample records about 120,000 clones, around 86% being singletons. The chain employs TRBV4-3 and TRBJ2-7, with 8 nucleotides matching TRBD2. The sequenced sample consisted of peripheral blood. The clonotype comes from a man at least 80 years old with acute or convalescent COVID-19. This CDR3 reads CASSQDRTSRYEQYF. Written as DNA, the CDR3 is TGCGCCAGCAGCCAAGATAGGACTAGCCGCTACGAGCAGTACTTC.